A selection of T cell receptor beta chains follows, all from one sample in a study of blood T cells in healthy people across ages. TCRdb reprocessed the 5' RACE reads with MiXCR, giving one entry per CDR3 protein. The sample carries about 2 million distinct CDR3 sequences, about 49% recorded once. The material sequenced was blood. These receptors all stem from a woman aged 40-49 years in good health. Both conserved end residues are part of each CDR3. A D gene is named only where the DNA matches it firmly. The listing skips clone size in some rows; elsewhere it reads once, few, many or a size class.

j_call: TRBJ1-1; clone_size: few; v_call: TRBV3-1; d_call: TRBD1; cdr3_aa: CASSSGGAKTEAFF; cdr3_nt: TGTGCCAGCAGTTCAGGGGGCGCGAAAACTGAAGCTTTCTTT
j_call: TRBJ2-7; clone_size: few; v_call: TRBV28; d_call: NA; cdr3_aa: CASRPGGDFDAEQYF; cdr3_nt: TGTGCCAGCAGGCCAGGGGGGGACTTTGATGCCGAGCAGTACTTC
j_call: TRBJ2-1; clone_size: NA; v_call: TRBV7-3; d_call: TRBD2; cdr3_aa: CASSSPLAGIYNEQFF; cdr3_nt: TGTGCCAGCAGCTCCCCCTTAGCGGGGATCTACAATGAGCAGTTCTTC
j_call: TRBJ2-1; clone_size: NA; v_call: TRBV4-3; d_call: NA; cdr3_aa: CASSPSPGVILDEQFF; cdr3_nt: TGCGCCAGCAGCCCCTCCCCGGGCGTCATTCTGGATGAGCAGTTCTTC
j_call: TRBJ2-1; clone_size: NA; v_call: TRBV19; d_call: TRBD2; cdr3_aa: CASSIERLAGGSAEQFF; cdr3_nt: TGTGCCAGTAGTATAGAGAGACTAGCGGGGGGGTCGGCTGAGCAGTTCTTC
j_call: TRBJ2-1; clone_size: NA; v_call: TRBV4-1; d_call: NA; cdr3_aa: CASSQGVSSVGWNGQFF; cdr3_nt: TGCGCCAGCAGCCAAGGCGTTTCGTCGGTAGGGTGGAATGGGCAGTTCTTC
j_call: TRBJ2-4; clone_size: NA; v_call: TRBV27; d_call: TRBD1; cdr3_aa: CASSLSGQFTTKNIQYF; cdr3_nt: TGTGCCAGCAGTTTATCGGGACAGTTTACAACCAAAAACATTCAGTACTTC
j_call: TRBJ2-3; clone_size: once; v_call: TRBV7-9; d_call: TRBD2; cdr3_aa: CASSSPGSGGSTDTQYF; cdr3_nt: TGTGCCAGCAGCTCCCCGGGTAGCGGGGGTAGCACAGATACGCAGTATTTT
j_call: TRBJ1-2; clone_size: NA; v_call: TRBV6-5; d_call: NA; cdr3_aa: CASKRRESSYGYTF; cdr3_nt: TGTGCCAGCAAAAGAAGGGAGAGCAGCTATGGCTACACCTTC
j_call: TRBJ2-7; clone_size: NA; v_call: TRBV27; d_call: NA; cdr3_aa: CASSLVVSGSSNEQYF; cdr3_nt: TGTGCCAGCAGTTTGGTGGTAAGCGGGTCTTCCAACGAGCAGTACTTC
j_call: TRBJ2-7; clone_size: NA; v_call: TRBV3-1; d_call: TRBD1; cdr3_aa: CASSGRDRGNNEQYF; cdr3_nt: TGTGCCAGCAGTGGACGGGACAGGGGGAACAATGAGCAGTACTTC
j_call: TRBJ2-5; clone_size: once; v_call: TRBV5-1; d_call: TRBD1; cdr3_aa: CASSLSGTGVQGTQYF; cdr3_nt: TGCGCCAGCAGCTTGTCCGGGACAGGGGTACAAGGGACCCAGTACTTC
j_call: TRBJ2-7; clone_size: NA; v_call: TRBV27; d_call: TRBD2; cdr3_aa: CASRAGTFYEQYF; cdr3_nt: TGTGCCAGCAGAGCGGGAACCTTCTACGAGCAGTACTTC
j_call: TRBJ2-5; clone_size: NA; v_call: TRBV7-2; d_call: NA; cdr3_aa: CASSLGIGRQETQYF; cdr3_nt: TGTGCCAGCAGCTTAGGTATCGGAAGGCAAGAGACCCAGTACTTC
j_call: TRBJ1-1; clone_size: NA; v_call: TRBV7-9; d_call: TRBD1; cdr3_aa: CASSTGQNHNTEAFF; cdr3_nt: TGTGCCAGCAGCACGGGACAGAATCACAACACTGAAGCTTTCTTT
j_call: TRBJ1-2; clone_size: NA; v_call: TRBV27; d_call: TRBD1; cdr3_aa: CAILKGTGVVDNYGYTF; cdr3_nt: TGTGCCATCCTCAAAGGGACAGGGGTGGTGGACAACTATGGCTACACCTTC
j_call: TRBJ2-3; clone_size: few; v_call: TRBV6-6; d_call: NA; cdr3_aa: CASRPTHGADTQYF; cdr3_nt: TGTGCCAGCCGCCCAACGCATGGGGCAGATACGCAGTATTTT
j_call: TRBJ2-3; clone_size: NA; v_call: TRBV7-3; d_call: TRBD1; cdr3_aa: CASSLVPGGVGTDTQYF; cdr3_nt: TGTGCCAGCAGCTTAGTTCCAGGGGGCGTCGGCACAGATACGCAGTATTTT
j_call: TRBJ2-2; clone_size: NA; v_call: TRBV6-5; d_call: NA; cdr3_aa: CASRERYTGELFF; cdr3_nt: TGTGCCAGCAGAGAACGATACACCGGGGAGCTGTTTTTT
j_call: TRBJ1-5; clone_size: NA; v_call: TRBV9; d_call: TRBD1; cdr3_aa: CASSTTGLDQPQHF; cdr3_nt: TGTGCCAGCAGCACGACAGGGTTGGATCAGCCCCAGCATTTT
j_call: TRBJ2-4; clone_size: few; v_call: TRBV11-2; d_call: TRBD1; cdr3_aa: CASAGTGSKNIQYF; cdr3_nt: TGTGCCTCCGCTGGGACAGGGTCCAAAAACATTCAGTACTTC
j_call: TRBJ2-3; clone_size: NA; v_call: TRBV20-1; d_call: TRBD2; cdr3_aa: CSARVAGEGDTQYF; cdr3_nt: TGCAGTGCTAGAGTGGCGGGGGAGGGAGATACGCAGTATTTT
j_call: TRBJ2-7; clone_size: NA; v_call: TRBV5-1; d_call: NA; cdr3_aa: CASSLRSINEQYF; cdr3_nt: TGCGCCAGCAGCTTGAGGAGTATTAACGAGCAGTACTTC
j_call: TRBJ2-1; clone_size: NA; v_call: TRBV11-2; d_call: TRBD1; cdr3_aa: CASSSDRVESWDNEQFF; cdr3_nt: TGTGCCAGCAGCAGCGACAGGGTTGAGTCTTGGGACAATGAGCAGTTCTTC
j_call: TRBJ2-3; clone_size: once; v_call: TRBV20-1; d_call: TRBD2; cdr3_aa: CSAVLLAGGLSHDTQYF; cdr3_nt: TGCAGTGCCGTTTTACTAGCGGGGGGCCTATCCCACGATACGCAGTATTTT
j_call: TRBJ2-5; clone_size: few; v_call: TRBV7-2; d_call: TRBD2; cdr3_aa: CASSPRAGGKETQYF; cdr3_nt: TGTGCCAGCAGCCCAAGAGCGGGGGGGAAAGAGACCCAGTACTTC
j_call: TRBJ2-1; clone_size: NA; v_call: TRBV19; d_call: TRBD2; cdr3_aa: CAPKTSGGPNLKNNELFF; cdr3_nt: TGTGCCCCGAAGACTAGCGGGGGGCCCAACTTAAAGAACAATGAGCTGTTCTTC
j_call: TRBJ2-4; clone_size: NA; v_call: TRBV29-1; d_call: NA; cdr3_aa: CSVERGPQGPWDLTKNIQYF; cdr3_nt: TGCAGCGTTGAACGCGGCCCCCAGGGACCTTGGGATTTGACCAAAAACATTCAGTACTTC
j_call: TRBJ2-5; clone_size: few; v_call: TRBV12-3/TRBV12-4; d_call: NA; cdr3_aa: CASKEGETQYF; cdr3_nt: TGTGCCAGCAAAGAAGGAGAGACCCAGTACTTC
j_call: TRBJ2-1; clone_size: NA; v_call: TRBV15; d_call: TRBD1; cdr3_aa: CATSRDRVDEQFF; cdr3_nt: TGTGCCACCAGTCGGGACAGGGTCGATGAGCAGTTCTTC
j_call: TRBJ1-1; clone_size: NA; v_call: TRBV27; d_call: NA; cdr3_aa: CASSATPMNTEAFF; cdr3_nt: TGTGCCAGCAGCGCGACTCCTATGAACACTGAAGCTTTCTTT
j_call: TRBJ2-7; clone_size: NA; v_call: TRBV24-1; d_call: TRBD1; cdr3_aa: CATSEQGAAGEQYF; cdr3_nt: TGTGCCACCAGTGAACAGGGGGCCGCGGGTGAGCAGTACTTC
j_call: TRBJ2-1; clone_size: NA; v_call: TRBV7-9; d_call: TRBD1; cdr3_aa: CASSFNPGQGCYNEQFF; cdr3_nt: TGTGCCAGCAGCTTCAACCCGGGACAGGGGTGCTACAATGAGCAGTTCTTC
j_call: TRBJ2-5; clone_size: once; v_call: TRBV28; d_call: NA; cdr3_aa: CASRPQGDQETQYF; cdr3_nt: TGTGCCAGCAGACCCCAGGGAGACCAAGAGACCCAGTACTTC
j_call: TRBJ1-2; clone_size: NA; v_call: TRBV5-1; d_call: TRBD1; cdr3_aa: CASSLAGGTNYGYTF; cdr3_nt: TGCGCCAGCAGCTTGGCAGGGGGGACTAACTATGGCTACACCTTC
j_call: TRBJ1-2; clone_size: few; v_call: TRBV20-1; d_call: NA; cdr3_aa: CSAPVTYGYTF; cdr3_nt: TGCAGTGCTCCGGTGACCTATGGCTACACCTTC
j_call: TRBJ2-7; clone_size: NA; v_call: TRBV10-3; d_call: NA; cdr3_aa: CSNGGPSYNEQYF; cdr3_nt: TGTTCAAACGGGGGGCCGTCCTACAATGAGCAGTACTTC
j_call: TRBJ2-1; clone_size: few; v_call: TRBV20-1; d_call: NA; cdr3_aa: CSARDHPQQFF; cdr3_nt: TGCAGTGCTAGAGATCACCCCCAGCAGTTCTTC
j_call: TRBJ2-3; clone_size: NA; v_call: TRBV27; d_call: TRBD2; cdr3_aa: CASSSTGGVSTQYF; cdr3_nt: TGTGCCAGCAGCTCCACGGGGGGGGTGAGTACGCAGTATTTT
j_call: TRBJ1-5; clone_size: NA; v_call: TRBV24-1; d_call: NA; cdr3_aa: CATARQGDQPQHF; cdr3_nt: TGTGCCACCGCCAGGCAGGGAGACCAGCCCCAGCATTTT
j_call: TRBJ1-4; clone_size: NA; v_call: TRBV2; d_call: TRBD1; cdr3_aa: CASRPGTDEKLFF; cdr3_nt: TGTGCCAGCAGACCCGGGACAGATGAAAAACTGTTTTTT